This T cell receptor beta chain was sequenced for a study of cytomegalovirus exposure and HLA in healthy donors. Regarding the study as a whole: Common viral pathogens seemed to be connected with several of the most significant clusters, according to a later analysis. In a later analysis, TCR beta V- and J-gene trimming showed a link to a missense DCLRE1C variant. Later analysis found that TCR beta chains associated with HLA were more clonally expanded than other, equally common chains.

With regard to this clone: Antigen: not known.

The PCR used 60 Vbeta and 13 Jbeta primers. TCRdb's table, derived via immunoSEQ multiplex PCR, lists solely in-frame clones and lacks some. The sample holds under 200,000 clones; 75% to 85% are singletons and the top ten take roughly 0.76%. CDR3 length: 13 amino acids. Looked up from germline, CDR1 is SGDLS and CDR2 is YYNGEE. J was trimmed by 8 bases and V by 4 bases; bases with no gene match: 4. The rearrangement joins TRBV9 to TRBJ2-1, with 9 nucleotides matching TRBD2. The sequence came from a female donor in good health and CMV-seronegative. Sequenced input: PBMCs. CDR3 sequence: CASSLGGGDEQFF. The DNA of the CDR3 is TGTGCCAGCAGCCTTGGCGGGGGGGATGAGCAGTTCTTC.